Below, 23 T cell receptor beta chains from the same sample are listed, as sequenced in a study of blood T cell repertoires in COVID-19. The table came from immunoSEQ multiplex PCR; TCRdb's copy has only in-frame clones and leaves some out. Of roughly 420,000 clones in the sample, roughly 90% were seen once. The material sequenced was PBMCs or T cells enriched from blood (not recorded which). The receptor set was obtained from a woman aged 25 to 39 with acute COVID-19.

The CDR3 DNA reads as TGTGCCTGGAGTTTTTCTAGCGCAGTCCAAGAGACCCAGTACTTC. It translates to CAWSFSSAVQETQYF. The chain is built from TRBV30 and TRBJ2-5, with TRBD2 as a possible D gene (6 bases). V was pared by 2 bases and J by 1 base, with 14 bases between. The length of the CDR3 is 15 residues. The V gene's germline CDR1 is GTSNPN and CDR2 SVGIG (reference sequence).

The chain combines TRBV5-1 with TRBJ1-6; no firm D call. Trimming pared 0 bases from V and 7 bases from J, leaving 5 bases between. The CDR3 loop spans 13 amino acids. From germline, CDR1 is SGHRS and CDR2 YFSETQ. The CDR3 sequence: CASSLVINSPLHF. CDR3 sequence (DNA): TGCGCCAGCAGCTTGGTAATCAATTCACCCCTCCACTTT.

CDR3 protein: CASSQTLARGYEQYF. DNA of the CDR3: TGCGCCAGCAGCCAGACCCTTGCGAGAGGCTACGAGCAGTACTTC. The V and J genes are TRBV4-1 and TRBJ2-7; no clear D gene. This CDR3 has 15 amino acids. CDR1 is MGHRA, CDR2 YSYEKL, per germline. V was cut by 3 bases and J by 3 bases, with 15 bases left in between.

The chain links TRBV27 to TRBJ1-4; TRBD1 might be the D (5 bases). This CDR3 contains 17 residues. V gave up 5 bases and J gave up 4 bases, with 20 bases separating them. Looked up from germline, CDR1 is MNHEY and CDR2 is SMNVEV (reference sequence). Here the CDR3 reads CASSLTAQVTSNEKLFF. For the CDR3, the DNA is TGTGCCAGCAGTCTGACAGCCCAAGTGACAAGTAATGAAAAACTGTTTTTT.

The chain is built from TRBV6-2 or TRBV6-3 and TRBJ2-3; TRBD2 aligns across 7 bases. Germline V gives CDR1 MNHEY, CDR2 SVGEGT. CDR3 size: 15 residues. After removal of 3 bases from V and 4 bases from J, the junction contained 7 bases not matched to a gene. The CDR3 reads CASSYAGRVADTQYF. In DNA, the CDR3 is TGTGCCAGCAGTTATGCGGGGAGGGTCGCAGATACGCAGTATTTT.

V usage is TRBV11-3 and J usage is TRBJ2-1; the match to TRBD2 covers 8 bases. The J segment lost 6 bases and the V segment lost 4 bases, leaving 8 bases of the junction unmatched. The CDR3 has 15 amino acids. Germline assignment: CDR1 SGHNT and CDR2 YENEEA. As DNA, the CDR3 is TGTGCCAGCAGCTGCCTAGCGGGTGTAATCAATGAGCAGTTCTTC. This translates into CASSCLAGVINEQFF.

This chain uses TRBV2 with TRBJ1-1, with D maybe TRBD1 (5 bases). Between the trimmed V and J ends, which lost 7 bases and 6 bases, there was a span of 18 bases. The CDR3 extends over 14 amino acids. Germline CDR1 and CDR2: SNHLY and FYNNEI. In DNA, the CDR3 is TGTGCCAGCACCTCGGGGGTCAGGGCTGCTGAAGCTTTCTTT. Its translation is CASTSGVRAAEAFF.

The CDR3 DNA reads TGTGCTAGTGGTTTGGGCGGGGCCTTCTACGAGCAGTACTTC. Residues: CASGLGGAFYEQYF. The chain has TRBV12-5 and TRBJ2-7, with D possibly TRBD2 on 6 matching bases. Germline V gives CDR1 LGHNT, CDR2 FRNRAP. Trimming left V 1 base short and J 3 bases short, with 10 bases between. The CDR3 runs to 14 residues.

The V and J genes are TRBV28 and TRBJ1-1, with TRBD1 matching 8 bases. In germline, CDR1 is MDHEN, CDR2 SYDVKM. The CDR3 contains 12 residues. V shed 4 bases, J shed 11 bases, and the junction held 6 bases outside the gene matches. This chain's CDR3 is CASSYRQGRAFF. The CDR3 coding sequence is TGTGCCAGCAGTTACCGACAGGGGCGGGCTTTCTTT.

This chain links TRBV25-1 with TRBJ2-3, with 7 bases aligning to TRBD2. This CDR3 has 18 residues. V lost 4 bases and J lost 2; bases outside the gene matches: 15. Germline loops: CDR1 MGHDK, CDR2 SYGVNS. The CDR3 coding sequence is TGTGCCAGCAGTGTCGGGGTGCGGCGGGGGTTCATCACAGATACGCAGTATTTT. Residues: CASSVGVRRGFITDTQYF.

The chain joins TRBV9 to TRBJ2-2, with D maybe TRBD1 (6 bases). This CDR3 region has 16 residues. Germline assignment: CDR1 SGDLS and CDR2 YYNGEE. The V and J ends lost 3 bases and 0 bases respectively, with 12 bases between them. The CDR3: CASSALGQTNTGELFF. The CDR3 DNA reads as TGTGCCAGCAGCGCCTTAGGACAGACGAACACCGGGGAGCTGTTTTTT.

This clone was seen a single time. The rearrangement joins TRBV9 to TRBJ2-1; 8 bases fit TRBD2. The CDR3 contains 16 residues. V lost 3 bases to trimming and J lost 4 bases; unmatched junction nucleotides: 9. CDR1 and CDR2 (germline): SGDLS, YYNGEE. The CDR3 reads CASSARSGVAYNEQFF. DNA of the CDR3: TGTGCCAGCAGCGCCCGTAGCGGGGTAGCATACAATGAGCAGTTCTTC.

The chain recombines TRBV5-6 with TRBJ1-6, with D possibly TRBD1 on 5 matching bases. Germline lookup yields CDR1 SGHDT and CDR2 YYEEEE. Trimming removed 3 bases from V and 8 bases from J, with 15 bases in between. This CDR3 has 15 residues. CDR3 protein: CASSSTQGRYSPLHF. In nucleotides, the CDR3 is TGTGCCAGCAGCTCTACCCAGGGTCGTTATTCACCCCTCCACTTT.

V and J are TRBV27 and TRBJ2-3, with 11 bases aligning to TRBD2. The J segment lost 1 base and the V segment lost 4 bases, leaving 1 base of the junction unmatched. The CDR3 runs to 15 residues. Germline loops: CDR1 MNHEY, CDR2 SMNVEV (reference sequence). The CDR3 is CASSWGLAGTDTQYF. CDR3 nucleotide sequence: TGTGCCAGCAGTTGGGGACTAGCGGGCACAGATACGCAGTATTTT.

This clone was seen a handful of times. This chain uses TRBV18 with TRBJ2-2; D is possibly TRBD1 (6 bases). Trimming shortened V by 2 bases and J by 4 bases, and 14 bases separated the two germline ends. The CDR3 spans 16 residues. Germline CDR1 reads KGHSH; CDR2 reads LQKENI. The CDR3 sequence: CASSPTTGSGTGELFF. The CDR3 nucleotides read TGTGCCAGCTCACCAACAACAGGGTCGGGCACCGGGGAGCTGTTTTTT. Filled out from reference TRBV18 and TRBJ2-2, the complete variable domain reads NAGVMQNPRHLVRRRGQEARLRCSPMKGHSHVYWYRQLPEEGLKFMVYLQKENIIDESGMPKERFSAEFPKEGPSILRIQQVVRGDSAAYFCASSPTTGSGTGELFFGEGSRLTVL.

The chain carries TRBV10-3 and TRBJ1-1; the D is unclear. CDR3 length equals 13 residues. CDR1 and CDR2 (germline): ENHRY, SYGVKD. Trimming shortened V by 10 bases and J by 2 bases, and 14 bases separated the two germline ends. Here the CDR3 DNA reads TGTGCCACAATAGACACCTCCAACACTGAAGCTTTCTTT. It is translated as CATIDTSNTEAFF.

The chain employs TRBV23-1 and TRBJ2-3, with D perhaps TRBD2 (6 bases). TRBV23-1 is given ORF status, its function remaining uncertain. This CDR3 contains 16 residues. The V gene lost 4 bases and the J gene lost 0 bases, with 14 bases spanning the gap. The CDR3 reads CASSRKTSRSTDTQYF. The CDR3 coding sequence is TGCGCCAGCAGTCGTAAAACTAGCCGGAGCACAGATACGCAGTATTTT.

This rearrangement joins TRBV6-1 to TRBJ1-6; 7 bases match TRBD1. The V gene's germline CDR1 is MNHNS and CDR2 SASEGT. V gave up 4 bases and J gave up 8 bases; unmatched junction bases: 11. This CDR3 has 16 residues. This chain's CDR3 is CASSVDRRLPYSPLHF. The CDR3 DNA is TGTGCCAGCAGTGTGGACAGGCGGCTCCCTTATTCACCCCTCCACTTT.

The chain recombines TRBV30 with TRBJ1-2; perhaps TRBD1 as D (6 bases). V shed 1 base and J shed 5 bases, with 11 bases lying between them. CDR1 is GTSNPN and CDR2 is SVGIG in the germline V gene (reference sequence). The length of the CDR3 is 13 residues. The CDR3 DNA follows: TGTGCCTGGAGTGCCCAGCAGGGGTATGGCTACACCTTC. It translates to CAWSAQQGYGYTF.

The chain has TRBV25-1 and TRBJ2-3; no firm D call. The V gene lost 3 bases and the J gene lost 0 bases, with 10 bases spanning the gap. The germline CDR1 and CDR2 sequences are MGHDK and SYGVNS. CDR3 length: 15 amino acids. CDR3 amino acids: CASSDMTTSTDTQYF. The CDR3 bases are TGTGCCAGCAGTGACATGACAACAAGCACAGATACGCAGTATTTT. Filled out from reference TRBV25-1 and TRBJ2-3, the complete variable domain reads EADIYQTPRYLVIGTGKKITLECSQTMGHDKMYWYQQDPGMELHLIHYSYGVNSTEKGDLSSESTVSRIRTEHFPLTLESARPSHTSQYLCASSDMTTSTDTQYFGPGTRLTVL.

The chain combines TRBV7-8 with TRBJ1-2; tentatively, D is TRBD1 (6 bases). In germline, CDR1 is SGHVS, CDR2 FQNEAQ. The V end was cut by 4 bases, the J end by 2 bases, with 8 bases between. This CDR3 region has 13 residues. The CDR3 sequence is CASSWTANYGYTF. DNA for the CDR3: TGTGCCAGCAGCTGGACAGCCAACTATGGCTACACCTTC.

The rearrangement joins TRBV27 to TRBJ1-1; 8 bases are a match to TRBD1. CDR3 length: 16 residues. The ends lost 6 bases at V and 5 bases at J; junction bases unmatched: 14. Germline CDR1 is MNHEY and CDR2 is SMNVEV (reference sequence). CDR3 residues: CASRNRGEGDRTEAFF. CDR3 DNA: TGTGCCAGCAGAAACAGGGGGGAGGGGGATCGGACTGAAGCTTTCTTT.

This chain uses TRBV11-3 with TRBJ1-1; 7 nucleotides align to TRBD1. CDR1 is SGHNT, CDR2 YENEEA, per germline. The CDR3 length is 13 residues. The J segment lost 8 bases and the V segment lost 5 bases, leaving 8 bases of the junction unmatched. This chain's CDR3 is CASSPTDRSEAFF. CDR3 nucleotides: TGTGCCAGCAGCCCTACGGACAGGTCGGAAGCTTTCTTT.